The 12 T cell receptor beta chains below were found in one sample sequenced in a study of fetal regulatory T cell absence and autoimmunity. Sequenced by immunoSEQ multiplex PCR; TCRdb stores in-frame clones only, minus some. The profile covers around 100,000 clones, with less than 80% appearing a single time and roughly 2% taken by the ten largest. The sequenced sample was pancreas tissue. The source is a male donor with IPEX syndrome.

For the CDR3, the DNA is TGTGCCAGCAGTCATAGCGGGAGCTCCTACAATGAGCAGTTCTTC. Translating it yields CASSHSGSSYNEQFF. The chain employs TRBV27 and TRBJ2-1, with TRBD2 identical over 9 bases. Germline trimming cut 5 bases from V and 0 bases from J; bases unmatched to any gene: 2. The CDR3 has 15 amino acids. Germline CDR1 and CDR2: MNHEY and SMNVEV (reference sequence).

This clone was counted only a few times. The chain combines TRBV7-9 with TRBJ2-5; 9 positions agree with TRBD2. Per the germline V gene, CDR1 is SEHNR and CDR2 is FQNEAQ (reference sequence). V dropped 2 bases and J dropped 4; count of bases not matched to a gene: 2. The CDR3 is 14 residues long. The CDR3: CASSLFSGGETQYF. The CDR3 coding sequence is TGTGCCAGCAGCTTATTTAGCGGGGGAGAGACCCAGTACTTC.

J is TRBJ2-1 and V is TRBV5-6; D possibly uses TRBD1 or TRBD2 (5 bases each). Per germline, CDR1 SGHDT and CDR2 YYEEEE. Trimming removed 4 bases from V and 5 bases from J, with 10 bases in between. The CDR3 contains 13 residues. The CDR3 sequence: CASSPRGHNEQFF. CDR3 in DNA: TGTGCCAGCAGCCCAAGGGGACACAATGAGCAGTTCTTC.

This rearrangement joins TRBV4-2 to TRBJ2-7; 7 bases line up with TRBD2. The CDR3 has 15 residues. The germline CDR1 and CDR2 sequences are LGHNA and YNFKEQ. Trimming cost V 0 bases and J 0 bases; bases outside gene matches: 2. The CDR3 DNA is TGTGCCAGCAGCCAAGAACGGACTAGCTCCTACGAGCAGTACTTC. Residues: CASSQERTSSYEQYF.

The chain combines TRBV5-1 with TRBJ1-1; 8 positions match TRBD1. The V gene's germline CDR1 is SGHRS and CDR2 YFSETQ. The CDR3 runs 14 residues. Losses at the gene ends were 0 bases for V and 3 bases for J; bases not matched to a gene: 1. CDR3 nucleotide sequence: TGCGCCAGCAGCTTGGCGGACAGGGACACTGAAGCTTTCTTT. Translated, it gives CASSLADRDTEAFF.

V and J are TRBV30 and TRBJ2-7; TRBD1 aligns across 8 bases. Germline V gene data show CDR1 as GTSNPN and CDR2 as SVGIG (reference sequence). CDR3 length equals 14 residues. V gave up 3 bases and J gave up 4 bases; unmatched junction bases: 8. CDR3 in amino acids: CAWSDPGQAYEQYF. The CDR3 coding sequence is TGTGCCTGGAGCGATCCGGGACAGGCGTACGAGCAGTACTTC.

The J gene is TRBJ2-1, the V gene TRBV6-5, with D perhaps matching TRBD1 (7 bases). The CDR3 is made up of 13 amino acids. V was clipped by 5 bases and J by 7 bases, with 12 bases between them. CDR1 and CDR2 from the germline V gene are MNHEY and SVGAGI. The CDR3 sequence: CASSQGGRNEQFF. The CDR3 DNA reads as TGTGCCAGCAGTCAGGGGGGCCGGAATGAGCAGTTCTTC.

The chain uses TRBV20-1 and TRBJ1-2; no firm D call. Germline-derived CDR1 and CDR2 are DFQATT and SNEGSKA (reference sequence). V dropped 4 bases and J dropped 4 bases, with 7 bases sitting between them. The CDR3 sequence is 11 residues long. The CDR3 DNA is TGCAGTGCTATAGGGAGCTATGGCTACACCTTC. Translated: CSAIGSYGYTF.

The J gene is TRBJ2-7, the V gene TRBV9, with TRBD2 matching over 9 bases. V dropped 4 bases and J dropped 2; count of bases not matched to a gene: 10. Germline V CDR1 and CDR2: SGDLS, YYNGEE. CDR3 length: 16 amino acids. This CDR3 is CASSPPTTSGPYEQYF. DNA for the CDR3: TGTGCCAGCAGCCCCCCGACTACTAGCGGGCCCTACGAGCAGTACTTC.

The chain is built from TRBV19 and TRBJ1-2, with unresolved D. This CDR3 spans 14 amino acids. V was clipped by 4 bases and J by 1 base, with 10 bases between them. The V gene's germline CDR1 is LNHDA and CDR2 SQIVND (reference sequence). The CDR3 loop reads CASSSHSLNYGYTF. The DNA for the CDR3 is TGTGCCAGTAGTAGTCACAGTCTTAACTATGGCTACACCTTC.

This clone was counted only a few times. CDR3 protein: CASSQEGGQAYEQYF. CDR3 DNA: TGCGCCAGCAGCCAAGAGGGAGGACAGGCCTACGAGCAGTACTTC. This chain joins TRBV4-1 and TRBJ2-7; maybe TRBD1 (7 bases). Germline V CDR1 and CDR2: MGHRA, YSYEKL. The ends were cut back, 0 bases at V and 2 bases at J, with 11 bases in the middle. The CDR3 runs to 15 residues.

This chain connects TRBV4-1 to TRBJ1-4; perhaps TRBD1 as D (6 bases). Germline lookup yields CDR1 MGHRA and CDR2 YSYEKL. CDR3 length: 14 residues. Trimming took off 8 bases at V and 7 bases at J, with 17 bases between the two ends. The CDR3 sequence is CASRRQGIPEKLFF. CDR3 nucleotide sequence: TGCGCCAGCCGTCGTCAGGGGATCCCTGAAAAACTGTTTTTT.